Listed here are 6 T cell receptor beta chains from one sample, sequenced in a study of T-cell reconstitution after alpha-beta-depleted transplantation in children. A library of TCRbeta sequences, prepared with unique molecular identifiers, was generated. TCRdb passed the PCR reads through MiXCR, listing each CDR3 protein once. Among approximately 980,000 distinct CDR3 sequences, around 30% were seen once, and the ten largest hold over 25%. The source was PBMCs, mostly from graft donor cells, collected 360 days after TCRalphabeta/CD19-depleted stem cell transplant. These receptors were collected from a boy younger than two who had a stem cell transplant for SCID, so the T cells may come from the graft donor.

The V call is TRBV12-3 or TRBV12-4, the J call TRBJ1-1; D is perhaps TRBD1 (5 bases). The germline V and J ends were trimmed by 3 bases and 1 base, with 15 bases remaining between them. This CDR3 spans 16 amino acids. CDR3 sequence (DNA): TGTGCCAGCAGTTTTTTGACTGGGGACGAGAACACTGAAGCTTTCTTT. This translates into CASSFLTGDENTEAFF.

The table lists this clonotype with many counts. The rearrangement uses TRBV6-5 and TRBJ2-5, with 10 nucleotides matching TRBD1. The trim removed 4 bases at V and 5 bases at J, leaving 4 bases unmatched. The CDR3 totals 14 residues. CDR1 is MNHEY and CDR2 is SVGAGI in the germline V gene. CDR3 sequence: CASSLTGGAETQYF. The CDR3, as DNA: TGTGCCAGCAGTTTGACAGGGGGCGCGGAGACCCAGTACTTC.

This chain links TRBV14 with TRBJ2-2; perhaps TRBD1 as D (5 bases). Germline lookup yields CDR1 SGHDN and CDR2 FVKESK. This CDR3 is 18 amino acids long. With 4 bases removed from V and 3 bases from J, the gap between germline ends came to 21 bases. DNA for the CDR3: TGTGCCAGCAGCCCAATACCGATGACAGTATATTACACCGGGGAGCTGTTTTTT. It specifies CASSPIPMTVYYTGELFF.

The table lists this clonotype with a few counts. The chain employs TRBV27 and TRBJ2-7; the match to TRBD2 covers 10 bases. Germline assignment: CDR1 MNHEY and CDR2 SMNVEV (reference sequence). This CDR3 spans 17 amino acids. V trimming: 4 bases; J trimming: 7 bases; junction bases outside the gene matches: 16. The chain's CDR3 is CASSSAAGGQALGEQYF. Written as DNA, the CDR3 is TGTGCCAGCAGTTCCGCAGCGGGGGGGCAAGCGTTGGGAGAGCAGTACTTC.

The gene calls are TRBV6-5 and TRBJ2-5, with D tentatively TRBD2 (5 bases). The CDR3 length is 14 residues. Germline V gene data show CDR1 as MNHEY and CDR2 as SVGAGI. Trimming cost V 2 bases and J 2 bases, with 9 bases left between them. CDR3 DNA sequence: TGTGCCAGCAGTTACACGGACTTTCAAGAGACCCAGTACTTC. Residues: CASSYTDFQETQYF.

This clonotype was observed a single time. This chain links TRBV20-1 with TRBJ2-7; D might be TRBD2 (5 bases). This CDR3 comprises 13 residues. Germline-derived CDR1 and CDR2 are DFQATT and SNEGSKA (reference sequence). V was clipped by 3 bases and J by 4 bases, with 13 bases between them. CDR3 DNA: TGCAGTGCTAGTGCGGGTGGTTCGTACGAGCAGTACTTC. Translation gives CSASAGGSYEQYF.